This passage covers 3 T cell receptor beta chains from one sample sequenced in a study of CXCR3-negative and CXCR3-positive naive CD8 T cells. No antigen is known for these receptors. The authors prepared UMI-labeled TRB cDNA libraries by 5' RACE. TCRdb re-called the 5' RACE reads and shows each CDR3 protein once, DNA omitted. This repertoire includes under 150,000 distinct CDR3 sequences. Study-level points and caveats: More hydrophobic TRB CDR3s were found in CXCR3-positive naive cells than in CXCR3-negative naive cells.

The source material was naive CXCR3+ CD8+ T cells from blood. As for subset: CD45RO-CCR7+CD27+CD95- naive CD8+ T cells expressing CXCR3 (TNR3+). The receptors stem from a human donor in good health. Some clones in this sample may be carry-over from other donors' samples.

This sequence joins TRBV6-2 or TRBV6-3 and TRBJ2-5; the D call from TCRdb, TRBD2, cannot be confirmed without DNA. The CDR3 is made up of 15 amino acids. The germline V gene encodes CDR1 MNHEY and CDR2 SVGEGT. CDR3 protein: CASKPSVGFGETQYF.

The chain has TRBV15 and TRBJ2-3. The V gene's germline CDR1 is LNHNV and CDR2 YYDKDF (reference sequence). The CDR3 runs 13 residues. Here the CDR3 reads CATSRAHQDTQYF.

This chain joins TRBV15 and TRBJ2-2; without DNA, the TCRdb call of TRBD2 cannot be checked. CDR1 LNHNV and CDR2 YYDKDF come from the germline V gene (reference sequence). The CDR3 has 17 residues. The CDR3 loop is CATSPRLAGASTGELFF.